This passage covers 30 T cell receptor beta chains from one sample sequenced in a study of OX40 agonist ivuxolimab in advanced cancers. Sequencing was performed with immunoSEQ multiplex PCR; in TCRdb, only in-frame clones are kept and a portion is missing. The profile shows fewer than 60,000 clones, approximately 93% of them singletons. Specimen: CD4+ or CD8+ T cells sorted from blood, collected in a trial of the OX40 agonist ivuxolimab. The receptors stem from an adult with an advanced solid tumor such as melanoma, head and neck, liver or kidney cancer.

V gene TRBV19 combines with J gene TRBJ1-1, with TRBD1 identical over 8 bases. The CDR3 is 14 residues long. J was trimmed by 7 bases and V by 7 bases; bases with no gene match: 11. Germline V gives CDR1 LNHDA, CDR2 SQIVND (reference sequence). The CDR3 here is CASTRTGNRGEAFF. CDR3 DNA: TGTGCCAGTACCCGGACAGGGAATCGGGGTGAAGCTTTCTTT.

This chain links TRBV9 with TRBJ1-1; 7 nucleotides align to TRBD1. This CDR3 region has 16 residues. CDR1 and CDR2 from the germline V gene are SGDLS and YYNGEE. The V and J ends lost 0 bases and 3 bases, in that order; junction bases with no gene match: 8. The CDR3, as DNA: TGTGCCAGCAGCGTAGGGAAAGGGGGCTATTACACTGAAGCTTTCTTT. It yields the protein CASSVGKGGYYTEAFF. Combining the CDR3 with reference TRBV9 and TRBJ1-1 gives the whole variable domain DSGVTQTPKHLITATGQRVTLRCSPRSGDLSVYWYQQSLDQGLQFLIQYYNGEERAKGNILERFSAQQFPDLHSELNLSSLELGDSALYFCASSVGKGGYYTEAFFGQGTRLTVV.

The rearrangement links TRBV5-1 to TRBJ2-7; 8 bases match TRBD2. J was trimmed by 3 bases and V by 0 bases; bases with no gene match: 5. Germline V lookup: CDR1 SGHRS, CDR2 YFSETQ. CDR3 length: 15 amino acids. The CDR3 bases are TGCGCCAGCAGCTTGGGTAGCGGGAAGATCTACGAGCAGTACTTC. Its translation is CASSLGSGKIYEQYF.

V usage is TRBV6-5 and J usage is TRBJ1-6, with D perhaps matching TRBD1 (6 bases). Germline V gives CDR1 MNHEY, CDR2 SVGAGI. The CDR3 sequence is 15 residues long. The germline V and J ends were trimmed by 2 bases and 9 bases, with 14 bases remaining between them. The CDR3 DNA sequence: TGTGCCAGCAGTTACCGACGGGACATTCCTTCACCCCTCCACTTT. Translating gives CASSYRRDIPSPLHF.

This clone showed up just once. The V call is TRBV10-3, the J call TRBJ2-3; 8 nucleotides align to TRBD1. CDR3 size: 13 residues. In germline, CDR1 is ENHRY, CDR2 SYGVKD. V was clipped by 6 bases and J by 5 bases; unmatched bases: 4. The CDR3 loop reads CAISGQGEDTQYF. Here the CDR3 DNA reads TGTGCCATCAGCGGACAGGGAGAAGATACGCAGTATTTT.

V usage is TRBV5-1 and J usage is TRBJ2-3; TRBD1 might be the D (5 bases). The CDR3 sequence is 14 residues long. Deletions cut 5 bases from V and 6 bases from J, with 16 bases between. CDR1 and CDR2 (germline): SGHRS, YFSETQ. CDR3 sequence: CASRFRTIGDTQYF. CDR3 nucleotides: TGCGCCAGCAGATTTAGGACAATAGGGGATACGCAGTATTTT.

V usage is TRBV7-3 and J usage is TRBJ1-1, with D hard to call. Trimming stripped 5 bases from V and 0 bases from J, with 7 bases between. The CDR3 is 13 residues long. CDR1 and CDR2 (germline): SGHTA, FQGTGA. The CDR3 bases are TGTGCCAGCAGCCAAGACTTGAACACTGAAGCTTTCTTT. Translated, it gives CASSQDLNTEAFF.

This clone was observed once. The chain recombines TRBV7-6 with TRBJ1-6; 7 nucleotides line up with TRBD1. The germline CDR1 and CDR2 sequences are SGHVS and FNYEAQ. V shed 1 base and J 7 bases; nucleotides not matched to a gene: 7. This CDR3 is 16 amino acids long. The CDR3 here is CASSLGAGTANSPLHF. Written as DNA, the CDR3 is TGTGCCAGCAGCTTAGGGGCCGGGACAGCAAATTCACCCCTCCACTTT.

This clone came up once. This sequence joins TRBV4-3 and TRBJ2-7, with D perhaps given as TRBD1 or TRBD2 (5 bases each). This CDR3 has 14 residues. Germline assignment: CDR1 LGHNA and CDR2 YSLEER. Deletions cut 1 base from V and 5 bases from J, with 12 bases between. The CDR3 spells CASSQGWGSDEQYF. In DNA, the CDR3 is TGCGCCAGCAGCCAAGGGTGGGGGTCGGACGAGCAGTACTTC.

This clone has more than one count but fewer than ten. The V call is TRBV2, the J call TRBJ2-5; D not resolved. With 7 bases removed from V and 5 bases from J, the gap between germline ends came to 17 bases. CDR1 SNHLY and CDR2 FYNNEI come from the germline V gene. CDR3 length: 14 amino acids. For the CDR3, the DNA is TGTGCCAGCACCCCCAAGAGCATCTGGGAGACCCAGTACTTC. Translation gives CASTPKSIWETQYF.

This sequence joins TRBV5-6 and TRBJ1-1; 7 bases are a match to TRBD1. Germline loops: CDR1 SGHDT, CDR2 YYEEEE. The V and J ends lost 4 bases and 0 bases, in that order; junction bases with no gene match: 6. The CDR3 has 15 residues. The CDR3 here is CASSAMDRLNTEAFF. The CDR3 DNA follows: TGTGCCAGCAGCGCGATGGACAGGCTGAACACTGAAGCTTTCTTT.

This sequence joins TRBV10-2 and TRBJ2-2, with D tentatively TRBD2 (5 bases). The CDR3 spans 14 residues. V lost 2 bases, J lost 9 bases, and 13 bases lay in between. Germline CDR1 reads WSHSY; CDR2 reads SAAADI. CDR3 coding DNA: TGCGCCAGCAGTGAGAAATGGCTAGCTAGGGAGCTGTTTTTT. Protein sequence: CASSEKWLARELFF.

This chain links TRBV7-9 with TRBJ1-2, with TRBD1 identical over 7 bases. Germline V gene data show CDR1 as SEHNR and CDR2 as FQNEAQ (reference sequence). Losses at the gene ends were 5 bases for V and 7 bases for J; bases not matched to a gene: 13. This CDR3 has 15 amino acids. CDR3 nucleotides: TGTGCCAGCAGCCCCACGGAGGGGGCAGGAGGTGGCTACACCTTC. The encoded protein is CASSPTEGAGGGYTF. Variable domain in full (rest from reference TRBV7-9 and TRBJ1-2): DTGVSQNPRHKITKRGQNVTFRCDPISEHNRLYWYRQTLGQGPEFLTYFQNEAQLEKSRLLSDRFSAERPKGSFSTLEIQRTEQGDSAMYLCASSPTEGAGGGYTFGSGTRLTVV.

The CDR3 region is CASSPSGSETQYF. Written as DNA, the CDR3 is TGTGCCAGCTCCCCGTCGGGGAGCGAGACCCAGTACTTC. The rearrangement links TRBV18 to TRBJ2-5; weak D call: TRBD2 (5 bases). The CDR3 has 13 amino acids. Germline CDR1 is KGHSH and CDR2 is LQKENI. The V and J ends lost 6 bases and 5 bases respectively, with 13 bases between them. The full variable domain, completed using reference TRBV18 and TRBJ2-5, is NAGVMQNPRHLVRRRGQEARLRCSPMKGHSHVYWYRQLPEEGLKFMVYLQKENIIDESGMPKERFSAEFPKEGPSILRIQQVVRGDSAAYFCASSPSGSETQYFGPGTRLLVL.

This clone has a handful of counts. The genes are TRBV25-1 and TRBJ1-1; maybe TRBD1 (5 bases). Germline V CDR1 and CDR2: MGHDK, SYGVNS. The V and J ends lost 1 base and 8 bases respectively, with 23 bases between them. This CDR3 has 17 residues. The CDR3 region is CASSESGGRGRASEAFF. Written as DNA, the CDR3 is TGTGCCAGCAGTGAATCAGGAGGACGGGGGAGGGCCTCCGAAGCTTTCTTT.

Concerning this clone: One end of the junction does not line up with germline, which may come from a read error. This rearrangement joins TRBV7-9 to TRBJ2-7, with no clear D. CDR3 length: 13 amino acids. Germline V gives CDR1 SEHNR, CDR2 FQNEAQ (reference sequence). CDR3 in DNA: TGTGCCAGCAGCTTAGACCAGGCCTACGCGCAGTACTTC. Its translation is CASSLDQAYAQYF.

The CDR3 region has the DNA TGTGCCACCAGCGAGCGAGCAGGGTTGGGATTGGAGACCCAGTACTTC. Protein sequence: CATSERAGLGLETQYF. The chain combines TRBV15 with TRBJ2-5; perhaps TRBD1 as D (5 bases). Germline V lookup: CDR1 LNHNV, CDR2 YYDKDF (reference sequence). This CDR3 has 16 residues. Trimming left V 5 bases short and J 5 bases short, with 21 bases between.

The V call is TRBV29-1, the J call TRBJ1-4, with a tentative D call TRBD1 (6 bases). Trimming removed 6 bases from V and 6 bases from J, with 14 bases in between. Germline CDR1 reads SQVTM; CDR2 reads ANQGSEA. The CDR3 is made up of 13 amino acids. Written as DNA, the CDR3 is TGCAGCGTCCTAGGGGGGGCGCATGAAAAACTGTTTTTT. Protein sequence: CSVLGGAHEKLFF.

This clone was detected only once. The chain joins TRBV29-1 to TRBJ1-5; possible D gene TRBD1, 5 bases. The CDR3 runs to 15 residues. CDR1 and CDR2 from the germline V gene are SQVTM and ANQGSEA. V gave up 5 bases and J gave up 3 bases, with 17 bases separating them. CDR3 sequence: CSVQVFGGVNQPQHF. In nucleotides, the CDR3 is TGCAGCGTTCAGGTGTTCGGGGGAGTCAATCAGCCCCAGCATTTT.

The V and J genes are TRBV18 and TRBJ1-5; no clear D. Germline V gene data show CDR1 as KGHSH and CDR2 as LQKENI. V was cut by 3 bases and J by 7 bases, with 13 bases left in between. This CDR3 is built from 14 residues. The CDR3 nucleotides are TGTGCCAGCTCACCCCGAGGCAAAGAACAGCCCCAGCATTTT. Translating gives CASSPRGKEQPQHF.

This chain connects TRBV6-5 to TRBJ1-6, with 8 bases matching TRBD1. Unmatched junction bases numbered 9, after V lost 7 bases and J lost 7 bases. The V gene's germline CDR1 is MNHEY and CDR2 SVGAGI. This CDR3 spans 15 amino acids. CDR3 sequence (DNA): TGTGCCAGCACAATCGATGGGACAGGCAATTCACCCCTCCACTTT. Translated: CASTIDGTGNSPLHF.

This rearrangement joins TRBV5-5 to TRBJ2-2; TRBD1 is a possible D gene (6 bases). Trimming took 4 bases from V and 1 from J, leaving 14 bases between them. CDR1 and CDR2 (germline): SGHKS, YYEKEE (reference sequence). The CDR3 spans 16 residues. The CDR3 DNA follows: TGTGCCAGCAGCAGATATACGGGACAGAACACCGGGGAGCTGTTTTTT. Amino acids: CASSRYTGQNTGELFF.

The chain recombines TRBV5-1 with TRBJ2-7, with TRBD2 matching over 10 bases. In germline, CDR1 is SGHRS, CDR2 YFSETQ. There are 16 residues in the CDR3. Unmatched junction bases numbered 7, after V lost 3 bases and J lost 1 base. The CDR3 coding sequence is TGCGCCAGCAGCTACCTAGCGGGAGATCAGTCCTACGAGCAGTACTTC. This sequence encodes CASSYLAGDQSYEQYF.

The chain carries TRBV6-1 and TRBJ1-1; the match to TRBD1 covers 9 bases. V shed 5 bases and J 0 bases; nucleotides not matched to a gene: 4. The CDR3 is 15 residues long. Germline lookup yields CDR1 MNHNS and CDR2 SASEGT. The CDR3 is CASSPRTGVNTEAFF. CDR3 coding DNA: TGTGCCAGCAGTCCCCGGACAGGGGTGAACACTGAAGCTTTCTTT.

The chain carries TRBV5-4 and TRBJ1-4; TRBD1 matches at 7 bases. After removal of 1 base from V and 3 bases from J, the junction contained 9 bases not matched to a gene. Germline V gene sequence: CDR1 SGHNT, CDR2 YYREEE (reference sequence). This CDR3 has 17 amino acids. The CDR3 is CASSLFRGLGANEKLFF. CDR3 nucleotide sequence: TGTGCCAGCAGCTTGTTCAGGGGGTTGGGAGCTAATGAAAAACTGTTTTTT.

The V call is TRBV29-1, the J call TRBJ1-1; D remains unclear. Trimming took 3 bases from V and 6 from J, leaving 11 bases between them. CDR1 is SQVTM, CDR2 ANQGSEA, per germline. This CDR3 is built from 12 residues. The CDR3 bases are TGCAGCGTTGACAGTCTAGGCGCTGAAGCTTTCTTT. It translates to CSVDSLGAEAFF. Combining the CDR3 with reference TRBV29-1 and TRBJ1-1 gives the whole variable domain SAVISQKPSRDICQRGTSLTIQCQVDSQVTMMFWYRQQPGQSLTLIATANQGSEATYESGFVIDKFPISRPNLTFSTLTVSNMSPEDSSIYLCSVDSLGAEAFFGQGTRLTVV.

The V call is TRBV6-5, the J call TRBJ2-7; D gene ambiguous. CDR3 length: 12 residues. The V and J ends lost 5 bases and 4 bases respectively, with 9 bases between them. Germline CDR1 reads MNHEY; CDR2 reads SVGAGI. The CDR3 bases are TGTGCCAGCAGTACAGCCTTGTACGAGCAGTACTTC. As protein: CASSTALYEQYF.

This chain connects TRBV5-5 to TRBJ2-3; 13 bases match TRBD2. In germline, CDR1 is SGHKS, CDR2 YYEKEE (reference sequence). V gave up 4 bases and J gave up 1 base; unmatched junction bases: 3. This CDR3 contains 16 residues. For the CDR3, the DNA is TGTGCCAGCAGCGGCGGACTAGCGGGGGGCACAGATACGCAGTATTTT. Translation gives CASSGGLAGGTDTQYF.

CDR3 sequence reads: CASGLAGSTGELFF. Written as DNA, the CDR3 is TGTGCCAGCGGACTAGCGGGAAGCACCGGGGAGCTGTTTTTT. The chain is built from TRBV11-3 and TRBJ2-2; 12 nucleotides line up with TRBD2. The junction had 2 bases not matched to a gene; V was cut back by 8 bases and J by 4 bases. Germline V gives CDR1 SGHNT, CDR2 YENEEA. This CDR3 contains 14 residues.

The gene calls are TRBV5-1 and TRBJ2-3, with 8 bases aligning to TRBD2. There are 15 residues in the CDR3. J was trimmed by 4 bases and V by 1 base; bases with no gene match: 5. Germline lookup yields CDR1 SGHRS and CDR2 YFSETQ. CDR3: CASSLTRGGADTQYF. In nucleotides, the CDR3 is TGCGCCAGCAGCTTGACCCGGGGGGGGGCAGATACGCAGTATTTT. The whole variable domain, filled in from reference TRBV5-1 and TRBJ2-3, reads KAGVTQTPRYLIKTRGQQVTLSCSPISGHRSVSWYQQTPGQGLQFLFEYFSETQRNKGNFPGRFSGRQFSNSRSEMNVSTLELGDSALYLCASSLTRGGADTQYFGPGTRLTVL.